This is a list of T cell receptor beta chains from one sample in a study of OX40 agonist ivuxolimab in advanced cancers. Generated by immunoSEQ multiplex PCR, the TCRdb table keeps only in-frame clones and is missing some. The sample carries over 75,000 clones, approximately 90% recorded once. Source: CD4+ or CD8+ T cells sorted from blood, taken in a trial of the OX40 agonist ivuxolimab. The source of these receptors is an adult with an advanced solid tumor such as melanoma, head and neck, liver or kidney cancer. Both conserved end residues are part of each CDR3. The order of the fields is J gene, V gene, clone size, D gene, CDR3 DNA, CDR3 protein. The D gene is left open where the match is weak. Rows may omit the clone size; those that give it use once, few, many or a size class.

>TRBJ1-5|TRBV12-5|few|TRBD1
TGTGCTAGTGGACAGGGGCGGGAGCCCCAGCATTTT
CASGQGREPQHF
>TRBJ1-2|TRBV5-8|-|-
TGTGCCAGCAGCTACAGGGAGTTTGTAATCCGGGTCTACACCTTC
CASSYREFVIRVYTF
>TRBJ1-3|TRBV6-6|-|-
TGTGCCAGCAGAGGGGCGGGAAACACCATATATTTT
CASRGAGNTIYF
>TRBJ2-5|TRBV7-2|-|-
TGTGCCAGCAGCTTAGATGGGGGGTCCCAAGAGACCCAGTACTTC
CASSLDGGSQETQYF
>TRBJ1-1|TRBV30|-|-
TGTGCCTCCATCAGGGCGGCTGAAGCTTTCTTT
CASIRAAEAFF
>TRBJ1-4|TRBV7-9|-|-
TGTGCCAGCAGCCAGGGACGGGTGAATGAAAAACTGTTTTTT
CASSQGRVNEKLFF
>TRBJ2-7|TRBV28|-|TRBD2
TGTGCCAGCAGTTTATGGGGGACTAGCGGCTCCTACGAGCAGTACTTC
CASSLWGTSGSYEQYF
>TRBJ1-2|TRBV6-5|-|-
TGTGCCAGCAGTTACTCAGGGGGTACGGGCTATGGCTACACCTTC
CASSYSGGTGYGYTF
>TRBJ1-1|TRBV29-1|few|-
TGCAGCGCGAGCAGGGGAAGGGGAAAAATGAACACTGAAGCTTTCTTT
CSASRGRGKMNTEAFF
>TRBJ2-6|TRBV7-3|-|-
TGTGCCAGCAGCTTAACGTATAGGGGGTCTGCTGGGGCCAACGTCCTGACTTTC
CASSLTYRGSAGANVLTF
>TRBJ2-1|TRBV4-1|-|-
TGCGCCAGCAGCCAAGTCATCGGCAGGGGCCATGAGCAGTTCTTC
CASSQVIGRGHEQFF
>TRBJ2-2|TRBV19|-|TRBD1
TGTGCCGGGAAAAAGGACAGGTGGGCCGGGGAGCTGTTTTTT
CAGKKDRWAGELFF
>TRBJ1-2|TRBV7-9|-|-
TGTGCCAGCAGCCGCGGGCTAGGAACCTCCTATGGCTACACCTTC
CASSRGLGTSYGYTF
>TRBJ2-7|TRBV7-3|-|TRBD1
TGTGCCAGCAGCTCAACAGGGGTCCCCGGCGAGCAGTACTTC
CASSSTGVPGEQYF
>TRBJ2-7|TRBV19|once|-
TGTGCCAGTACGGACTTTTACGAGCAGTACTTC
CASTDFYEQYF
>TRBJ2-7|TRBV6-5|-|TRBD1
TGTGCCAGCAGTTACTATAGGGACAGGGGCGGCGAGCAGTACTTC
CASSYYRDRGGEQYF
>TRBJ2-7|TRBV5-6|-|TRBD1
TGTGCCAGCAGCCCGTATGGACAGGGGGCTGGGTCCTACGAGCAGTACTTC
CASSPYGQGAGSYEQYF
>TRBJ1-1|TRBV28|-|-
TGTGCCAGCAGTCTGGCGTGGGGACGAGGCACTGAAGCTTTCTTT
CASSLAWGRGTEAFF
>TRBJ1-1|TRBV9|-|-
TGTGCCAGCAGCGTAGTGACATACTCGACAGGCCTGAACACTGAAGCTTTCTTT
CASSVVTYSTGLNTEAFF
>TRBJ1-2|TRBV28|once|-
TGTGCCAGCAGTCCCGCCGTGTATGGCTACACCTTC
CASSPAVYGYTF
>TRBJ2-2|TRBV28|-|-
TGTGCCAGCAGTCGCCGGGACTTGACCACCGGGGAGCTGTTTTTT
CASSRRDLTTGELFF
>TRBJ1-5|TRBV19|-|-
TGTGCCAGTAGTCCCTCCCGGGGAGCCAGCAATCAGCCCCAGCATTTT
CASSPSRGASNQPQHF
>TRBJ1-2|TRBV5-6|-|-
TGTGCCAGCACCCCCCGGTGGGGAAGTGGCTACACCTTC
CASTPRWGSGYTF
>TRBJ1-5|TRBV10-3|once|TRBD1
TGTGCCATCAGTGAGGTCTCTGGACAGGCAAATCAGCCCCAGCATTTT
CAISEVSGQANQPQHF
>TRBJ2-5|TRBV19|once|-
TGTGCCAGTAGTAATCAGGGCTTAGAGACCCAGTACTTC
CASSNQGLETQYF
>TRBJ1-1|TRBV5-5|-|TRBD1
TGTGCCAGCAGCTTACCCCAGGGGGGCACTGAAGCTTTCTTT
CASSLPQGGTEAFF
>TRBJ1-3|TRBV7-2|-|-
TGTGCCAGCACGCGGTCGGGCTCTGGAAACACCATATATTTT
CASTRSGSGNTIYF
>TRBJ1-5|TRBV7-9|-|-
TGTGCCAGCAGCTTATGGGCCGATCAGCCCCAGCATTTT
CASSLWADQPQHF
>TRBJ1-4|TRBV6-6|-|-
TGTGCCAGCAGAGGGGCCGGGGCCGGGGTTGCAAAACTGTTTTTT
CASRGAGAGVAKLFF
>TRBJ1-1|TRBV30|-|-
TGTGCCTACTCCGGGGCCTGGGAAGGTGAGGCTTTCTTT
CAYSGAWEGEAFF
>TRBJ2-2|TRBV18|-|TRBD1
TGTGCCAGCTCACCCGGACAGGGGATGCCCCGGGAGCTGTTTTTT
CASSPGQGMPRELFF